Shown below are 21 T cell receptor beta chains from a single sample sequenced in a study of CD8 T cells in ankylosing spondylitis. One entry per CDR3 protein, called by TCRdb with MiXCR from the 5' RACE reads. The table has 340,000 or so distinct CDR3 sequences, about 15% seen once. Sequenced: blood, either unsorted or a sorted T cell fraction (not recorded which). These receptors came from a male donor with ankylosing spondylitis or in good health (not recorded which).

This sequence joins TRBV5-1 and TRBJ2-3; TRBD1 matches at 7 bases. The ends lost 4 bases at V and 6 bases at J; junction bases unmatched: 14. In germline, CDR1 is SGHRS, CDR2 YFSETQ. The CDR3 totals 16 residues. CDR3 nucleotides: TGCGCCAGCAGCAGCGACAGGGAAGGGATGAGGGATACGCAGTATTTT. It encodes CASSSDREGMRDTQYF.

This clonotype has more than one count but fewer than ten. The gene calls are TRBV2 and TRBJ2-1, with TRBD2 identical over 12 bases. CDR3 length: 15 residues. V lost 5 bases to trimming and J lost 6 bases; unmatched junction nucleotides: 5. Germline V gene data show CDR1 as SNHLY and CDR2 as FYNNEI. In DNA form, the CDR3 reads TGTGCCAGCAGTCCGACTAGCGGGGGACCCAATGAGCAGTTCTTC. Residues: CASSPTSGGPNEQFF.

The V and J genes are TRBV20-1 and TRBJ2-7; 7 positions agree with TRBD1. CDR3 length: 13 residues. V lost 6 bases, J lost 2 bases, and 7 bases stayed unmatched. CDR1 DFQATT and CDR2 SNEGSKA come from the germline V gene (reference sequence). The DNA of the CDR3 is TGCAGTGCAACCGGACAGGACCCCTACGAGCAGTACTTC. Amino acids: CSATGQDPYEQYF.

This clonotype was recorded at least ten times. The V and J genes are TRBV20-1 and TRBJ2-3; 9 positions match TRBD2. This CDR3 spans 17 amino acids. CDR1 DFQATT and CDR2 SNEGSKA come from the germline V gene (reference sequence). The J segment lost 0 bases and the V segment lost 1 base, leaving 8 bases of the junction unmatched. As DNA, the CDR3 is TGCAGTGCTAGAGCTGTGAAGCGGGGGGATAGCACAGATACGCAGTATTTT. Translation gives CSARAVKRGDSTDTQYF.

The V and J genes are TRBV6-1 and TRBJ2-2, with a weak D call TRBD1 (7 bases). The CDR3 is made up of 14 amino acids. Germline lookup yields CDR1 MNHNS and CDR2 SASEGT. With 8 bases removed from V and 5 bases from J, the gap between germline ends came to 15 bases. CDR3 in amino acids: CASLLEGATGELFF. CDR3 bases: TGTGCCAGCCTGCTGGAGGGGGCGACCGGGGAGCTGTTTTTT.

The chain joins TRBV3-1 to TRBJ1-5, with no clear D. The germline V and J ends were trimmed by 4 bases and 3 bases, with 7 bases remaining between them. The CDR3 consists of 13 residues. Germline CDR1 reads LGHDT; CDR2 reads YNNKEL (reference sequence). The CDR3 sequence: CASSPKVNQPQHF. The CDR3 nucleotides are TGTGCCAGCAGCCCCAAAGTCAATCAGCCCCAGCATTTT. The variable domain in full, with the rest retrieved from reference TRBV3-1 and TRBJ1-5, is DTAVSQTPKYLVTQMGNDKSIKCEQNLGHDTMYWYKQDSKKFLKIMFSYNNKELIINETVPNRFSPKSPDKAHLNLHINSLELGDSAVYFCASSPKVNQPQHFGDGTRLSIL.

Note on this clonotype: A clone one base away is much larger, so this may be a read error. The chain carries TRBV12-3 or TRBV12-4 and TRBJ2-1; D possibly corresponds to TRBD2 (6 bases). This CDR3 has 15 amino acids. Written as DNA, the CDR3 is TGTGCCAGCAGCTATCGGACTAACTCCTACAGTGAGCAGTTCTTC. Translating it yields CASSYRTNSYSEQFF.

This clonotype turned up a few times. The genes are TRBV24-1 and TRBJ2-1; 8 positions match TRBD1. With 6 bases clipped from V and 7 bases from J, the junction kept 7 bases outside the gene matches. The CDR3 has 14 amino acids. In germline, CDR1 is KGHDR, CDR2 SFDVKD. The DNA of the CDR3 is TGTGCCACCAGTCGGGCAGGGGGCGGGAATGAGCAGTTCTTC. It is translated as CATSRAGGGNEQFF.

The rearrangement links TRBV10-3 to TRBJ2-1; 16 nucleotides match TRBD2. This CDR3 region has 16 residues. CDR1 and CDR2 from the germline V gene are ENHRY and SYGVKD. V dropped 6 bases and J dropped 9; count of bases not matched to a gene: 8. CDR3 loop: CAISGTSGRGRGEQFF. The CDR3 DNA sequence: TGTGCCATCAGCGGGACTAGCGGGAGGGGCCGGGGTGAGCAGTTCTTC.

This clonotype was seen more than once but under ten times. V and J are TRBV6-1 and TRBJ2-3, with a possible D match to TRBD2 (5 bases). This CDR3 has 13 amino acids. CDR1 and CDR2 (germline): MNHNS, SASEGT. Trimming took off 7 bases at V and 2 bases at J, with 10 bases between the two ends. The CDR3 loop is CASMRDSTDTQYF. In nucleotides, the CDR3 is TGTGCCAGCATGAGGGATTCCACAGATACGCAGTATTTT.

V usage is TRBV30 and J usage is TRBJ2-2; D is possibly TRBD2 (5 bases). Germline CDR1 and CDR2: GTSNPN and SVGIG (reference sequence). This CDR3 is 13 amino acids long. Trimming took 2 bases from V and 10 from J, leaving 14 bases between them. CDR3 DNA: TGTGCCTGGAGTCCTAGGGAGAAAGTGGAGCTGTTTTTT. Translated: CAWSPREKVELFF.

The chain combines TRBV3-1 with TRBJ1-1; possible D gene TRBD1, 6 bases. CDR3 size: 14 residues. Germline CDR1 and CDR2: LGHDT and YNNKEL (reference sequence). Trimming shortened V by 5 bases and J by 4 bases, and 14 bases separated the two germline ends. The CDR3 region has the DNA TGTGCCAGCAGCGCCAGGGGTGGTGGCACTGAAGCTTTCTTT. Its protein product is CASSARGGGTEAFF.

The V call is TRBV10-3, the J call TRBJ1-2; D is perhaps TRBD1 (5 bases). This CDR3 contains 11 residues. V lost 6 bases and J lost 6, with 8 bases in between. Per the germline V gene, CDR1 is ENHRY and CDR2 is SYGVKD. CDR3 nucleotides: TGTGCCATCAGAGAGGGGAATGGCTACACCTTC. It translates to CAIREGNGYTF.

To note about this clonotype: A junction boundary mismatches the germline segment, possibly from a read error. This chain connects TRBV5-1 to TRBJ2-3, with TRBD2 matching over 10 bases. The CDR3 loop spans 15 amino acids. Germline V gives CDR1 SGHRS, CDR2 YFSETQ. CDR3 amino acids: CASRLAGTSADTQYF. In nucleotides, the CDR3 is TGCGCCAGCAGGTTGGCAGGGACTAGCGCAGATACGCAGTATTTT.

This clonotype was observed a single time. The chain is built from TRBV20-1 and TRBJ2-7; 9 nucleotides match TRBD2. This CDR3 is 19 amino acids long. CDR1 is DFQATT and CDR2 is SNEGSKA in the germline V gene (reference sequence). The V and J ends lost 2 bases and 1 base, in that order; junction bases with no gene match: 18. The CDR3 protein is CSARHLRAGGPSGSYEQYF. In DNA, the CDR3 is TGCAGTGCTAGACATCTTCGGGCGGGAGGGCCCTCCGGGTCCTACGAGCAGTACTTC.

This clonotype was counted many times. The chain employs TRBV5-1 and TRBJ2-1, with D possibly being TRBD2 (6 bases). The V end was cut by 3 bases, the J end by 8 bases, with 15 bases between. This CDR3 is built from 14 residues. CDR1 is SGHRS and CDR2 is YFSETQ in the germline V gene. CDR3: CASSWSLVADEQFF. For the CDR3, the DNA is TGCGCCAGCAGCTGGTCCTTAGTAGCGGATGAGCAGTTCTTC. Looking up the rest from reference TRBV5-1 and TRBJ2-1 gives the full variable domain: KAGVTQTPRYLIKTRGQQVTLSCSPISGHRSVSWYQQTPGQGLQFLFEYFSETQRNKGNFPGRFSGRQFSNSRSEMNVSTLELGDSALYLCASSWSLVADEQFFGPGTRLTVL.

Here the CDR3 reads CASSPIGTNTEAFF. As DNA, the CDR3 is TGTGCCAGCTCACCAATAGGGACGAACACTGAAGCTTTCTTT. J is TRBJ1-1 and V is TRBV18, with D possibly matching TRBD1 (5 bases). The CDR3 is 14 residues long. The germline V gene has CDR1 KGHSH and CDR2 LQKENI. The V end lost 2 bases, the J end lost 1 base, and 8 bases lay between the germline ends.

This clonotype appeared many times. The chain is built from TRBV5-1 and TRBJ1-5, with D possibly TRBD1 on 5 matching bases. CDR1 is SGHRS, CDR2 YFSETQ, per germline. The CDR3 loop spans 15 amino acids. Trimming left V 4 bases short and J 0 bases short, with 11 bases between. The CDR3 region has the DNA TGCGCCAGCAGCCCGGACACGTATAGCAATCAGCCCCAGCATTTT. This gives the protein CASSPDTYSNQPQHF.

The CDR3 DNA follows: TGCAGTGCCCCTAAGGGGGGTGGTGCCGGGGAGCTGTTTTTT. Amino acids: CSAPKGGGAGELFF. The rearrangement joins TRBV20-1 to TRBJ2-2; D might be TRBD1 or TRBD2, each matching 6 bases. V shed 6 bases and J shed 6 bases, with 17 bases lying between them. Looked up from germline, CDR1 is DFQATT and CDR2 is SNEGSKA (reference sequence). The CDR3 is 14 amino acids.

This clonotype showed up just a few times. The gene calls are TRBV20-1 and TRBJ2-7; 7 bases are a match to TRBD1. Germline V lookup: CDR1 DFQATT, CDR2 SNEGSKA (reference sequence). The V and J ends lost 5 bases and 0 bases, in that order; junction bases with no gene match: 4. The CDR3 extends over 13 amino acids. CDR3 in DNA: TGCAGTGCTCGGACAGGAACCTCCTACGAGCAGTACTTC. This sequence encodes CSARTGTSYEQYF.

In this sample, this clonotype turned up many times. The chain links TRBV5-1 to TRBJ2-1; D remains ambiguous. Germline assignment: CDR1 SGHRS and CDR2 YFSETQ. Trimming removed 0 bases from V and 7 bases from J, with 14 bases in between. The CDR3 extends over 15 amino acids. CDR3 residues: CASSLVAESRNEQFF. The CDR3, as DNA: TGCGCCAGCAGCTTGGTCGCGGAGAGCCGGAATGAGCAGTTCTTC.